These 23 T cell receptor beta chains share one sample of origin, sequenced in a study of T cell changes during pregnancy in multiple sclerosis. TCRdb's copy holds only in-frame clones and misses some; the assay was immunoSEQ multiplex PCR. The sample yields 50,000 or so clones, 80% to 90% seen once. This specimen consisted of CD8+ T cells from peripheral blood mononuclear cells, obtained in the second trimester of pregnancy. Receptors originate from a female donor with multiple sclerosis, enrolled in a pregnancy study.

V and J are TRBV6-1 and TRBJ1-2; 9 bases map to TRBD1. The length of the CDR3 is 15 residues. V shed 6 bases, J shed 5 bases, and the junction held 10 bases outside the gene matches. CDR1 and CDR2 (germline): MNHNS, SASEGT. The CDR3 here is CASSSTGGNKYGYTF. The CDR3, as DNA: TGTGCCAGCAGCTCGACAGGGGGGAACAAATATGGCTACACCTTC.

The chain uses TRBV7-2 and TRBJ2-3, with D possibly matching TRBD2 (6 bases). The CDR3 covers 13 residues. Trimming cost V 3 bases and J 5 bases, with 9 bases left between them. CDR1 is SGHTA, CDR2 FQGNSA, per germline. CDR3 loop: CASSFRGIDTQYF. CDR3 DNA: TGTGCCAGCAGCTTTCGGGGGATAGATACGCAGTATTTT.

The rearrangement joins TRBV7-9 to TRBJ2-7; 7 bases agree with TRBD2. Trimming removed 10 bases from V and 2 bases from J; junction bases left unmatched: 5. The CDR3 spans 12 residues. The germline CDR1 and CDR2 sequences are SEHNR and FQNEAQ (reference sequence). Written as DNA, the CDR3 is TGTGCCATCGAGCGGGGACCCTACGAGCAGTACTTC. Residues: CAIERGPYEQYF.

This chain uses TRBV11-2 with TRBJ2-3; TRBD2 aligns across 7 bases. The CDR3 runs 16 residues. The V gene end was trimmed by 3 bases and the J gene end by 2 bases; junction bases not matched to a gene: 8. CDR1 SGHAT and CDR2 FQNNGV come from the germline V gene. CDR3 nucleotides: TGTGCCAGCAGCTTCCTGGCGGGGGAAATCACAGATACGCAGTATTTT. Its translation: CASSFLAGEITDTQYF.

The chain uses TRBV7-7 and TRBJ2-5; D remains ambiguous. The CDR3 contains 13 residues. CDR1 is SSHAT and CDR2 is FNYEAQ in the germline V gene (reference sequence). V was shortened by 4 bases and J by 1 base, with 7 bases between the two germline ends. CDR3 protein: CASSWQIQETQYF. The CDR3 region has the DNA TGTGCCAGCAGCTGGCAGATCCAAGAGACCCAGTACTTC.

The chain uses TRBV15 and TRBJ1-5; D may be TRBD1 (6 bases). The CDR3 covers 14 residues. The V end lost 9 bases, the J end lost 1 base, and 13 bases lay between the germline ends. Germline CDR1 LNHNV, CDR2 YYDKDF (reference sequence). Here the CDR3 DNA reads TGTGCCACTGGAGCGGGGGCGAGCAATCAGCCCCAGCATTTT. This sequence encodes CATGAGASNQPQHF.

The chain is built from TRBV19 and TRBJ1-5; 7 bases match TRBD1. The J segment lost 0 bases and the V segment lost 10 bases, leaving 3 bases of the junction unmatched. Germline V gene lookup returns CDR1 LNHDA and CDR2 SQIVND (reference sequence). The CDR3 totals 13 residues. CDR3 in DNA: TGTGCCACCACAGGGGATAGCAATCAGCCCCAGCATTTT. Its translation is CATTGDSNQPQHF.

A few counts support this clone. The rearrangement uses TRBV27 and TRBJ1-1, with a weak D call TRBD1 (6 bases). The CDR3 has 14 residues. Per the germline V gene, CDR1 is MNHEY and CDR2 is SMNVEV (reference sequence). V dropped 3 bases and J dropped 5 bases, with 13 bases sitting between them. CDR3: CASSFWGGGTEAFF. The CDR3 region has the DNA TGTGCCAGCAGTTTCTGGGGGGGCGGGACTGAAGCTTTCTTT.

This clone was seen a handful of times. The V gene is TRBV5-1, the J gene TRBJ2-2; 9 nucleotides align to TRBD1. The CDR3 is made up of 13 amino acids. The germline CDR1 and CDR2 sequences are SGHRS and YFSETQ. V dropped 4 bases and J dropped 8; count of bases not matched to a gene: 3. Here the CDR3 DNA reads TGCGCCAGCAGCGGACAGGGGTCTGGGGAGCTGTTTTTT. The encoded protein is CASSGQGSGELFF.

This rearrangement joins TRBV19 to TRBJ1-3, with D perhaps matching TRBD1 (6 bases). The CDR3 is 17 amino acids. Trimming removed 7 bases at V and 1 base at J, with 20 bases between. Germline V gene data show CDR1 as LNHDA and CDR2 as SQIVND (reference sequence). CDR3 bases: TGTGCCAGTATACGTCAGGGGAAGGGTCGTTCTGGAAACACCATATATTTT. Protein: CASIRQGKGRSGNTIYF.

This clone was found once. V usage is TRBV4-2 and J usage is TRBJ1-5; TRBD1 agrees at 7 bases. V trimming: 1 base; J trimming: 9 bases; junction bases outside the gene matches: 0. This CDR3 comprises 12 residues. Germline V gene sequence: CDR1 LGHNA, CDR2 YNFKEQ. CDR3 amino acids: CASSQGTGPQHF. The CDR3 DNA sequence: TGTGCCAGCAGCCAAGGGACAGGGCCCCAGCATTTT.

The V call is TRBV6-6, the J call TRBJ2-7; D may be TRBD2 (6 bases). CDR3 size: 14 residues. Deletions cut 7 bases from V and 7 bases from J, with 20 bases between. Germline CDR1 and CDR2: MNHNY and SVGAGI (reference sequence). CDR3 sequence: CASIRGGSAGEQYF. For the CDR3, the DNA is TGTGCCAGCATTCGTGGGGGGTCCGCCGGGGAGCAGTACTTC.

V gene TRBV9 combines with J gene TRBJ2-3, with D unclear. Germline-derived CDR1 and CDR2 are SGDLS and YYNGEE. The CDR3 runs to 13 residues. The ends were cut back, 2 bases at V and 2 bases at J, with 6 bases in the middle. This chain's CDR3 is CASSVVSTDTQYF. Written as DNA, the CDR3 is TGTGCCAGCAGCGTTGTCTCCACAGATACGCAGTATTTT. The whole variable domain, filled in from reference TRBV9 and TRBJ2-3, reads DSGVTQTPKHLITATGQRVTLRCSPRSGDLSVYWYQQSLDQGLQFLIQYYNGEERAKGNILERFSAQQFPDLHSELNLSSLELGDSALYFCASSVVSTDTQYFGPGTRLTVL.

This rearrangement joins TRBV15 to TRBJ2-7, with 8 bases aligning to TRBD1. This CDR3 contains 15 residues. V was clipped by 3 bases and J by 0 bases; unmatched bases: 4. Germline CDR1 LNHNV, CDR2 YYDKDF (reference sequence). CDR3 sequence (DNA): TGTGCCACCAGCAGCCGGGACAGGCCCTCCTACGAGCAGTACTTC. Translated, it gives CATSSRDRPSYEQYF. The entire variable domain, with the rest obtained from reference TRBV15 and TRBJ2-7, is as follows: DAMVIQNPRYQVTQFGKPVTLSCSQTLNHNVMYWYQQKSSQAPKLLFHYYDKDFNNEADTPDNFQSRRPNTSFCFLDIRSPGLGDTAMYLCATSSRDRPSYEQYFGPGTRLTVT.

This clone was found once. The chain employs TRBV5-6 and TRBJ2-7; TRBD1 matches at 12 bases. Germline CDR1 is SGHDT and CDR2 is YYEEEE. The CDR3 runs 17 residues. Trimming removed 4 bases from V and 7 bases from J; junction bases left unmatched: 15. CDR3 in amino acids: CASSPPPGTGGKDEQYF. CDR3 coding DNA: TGTGCCAGCAGCCCCCCCCCGGGGACAGGGGGCAAGGATGAGCAGTACTTC.

The CDR3 nucleotides read TGTGCCAGCAGTTATACGGAAGGGGGCTATGGCTACACCTTC. Encoded protein: CASSYTEGGYGYTF. The V and J genes are TRBV6-5 and TRBJ1-2, with D possibly matching TRBD1 (6 bases). Trimming removed 3 bases at V and 4 bases at J, with 12 bases between. Germline values: CDR1 MNHEY, CDR2 SVGAGI. CDR3 length: 14 amino acids.

The chain links TRBV27 to TRBJ1-1; a possible D gene is TRBD1 (6 bases). CDR1 and CDR2 from the germline V gene are MNHEY and SMNVEV (reference sequence). The germline V and J ends were trimmed by 6 bases and 7 bases, with 15 bases remaining between them. The CDR3 is 13 amino acids. CDR3 nucleotide sequence: TGTGCCAGCAGCGGATCAGGGGTCCTTGAAGCTTTCTTT. Encoded protein: CASSGSGVLEAFF.

This chain connects TRBV27 to TRBJ2-3, with TRBD1 matching 8 bases. The CDR3 is made up of 17 amino acids. J was trimmed by 2 bases and V by 6 bases; bases with no gene match: 13. Germline assignment: CDR1 MNHEY and CDR2 SMNVEV (reference sequence). The CDR3 DNA follows: TGTGCCAGCAGACGAATACCGGGACAGGCGATCACAGATACGCAGTATTTT. This sequence encodes CASRRIPGQAITDTQYF.

The chain employs TRBV7-2 and TRBJ1-2, with D possibly TRBD1 on 6 matching bases. V lost 2 bases and J 3 bases, leaving 16 bases between the germline ends. CDR1 is SGHTA and CDR2 is FQGNSA in the germline V gene. This CDR3 has 16 amino acids. CDR3 region: CASSLISGGQDYGYTF. The CDR3 region has the DNA TGTGCCAGCAGCTTAATATCGGGGGGCCAGGACTATGGCTACACCTTC.

V is TRBV6-5 and J is TRBJ2-1, with 7 positions matching TRBD1. The CDR3 totals 14 residues. Germline trimming cut 4 bases from V and 4 bases from J; bases unmatched to any gene: 4. Germline V gene data show CDR1 as MNHEY and CDR2 as SVGAGI. The CDR3, as DNA: TGTGCCAGCAGTTTGACAGGGTATTACAATGAGCAGTTCTTC. Its translation is CASSLTGYYNEQFF.

The rearrangement joins TRBV13 to TRBJ1-1; 9 bases agree with TRBD1. CDR3 length: 14 residues. The germline CDR1 and CDR2 sequences are PRHDT and FYEKMQ (reference sequence). The V segment lost 5 bases and the J segment 6 bases; nucleotides outside the gene matches: 7. The chain's CDR3 is CASSPRDRVPEAFF. In DNA, the CDR3 is TGTGCCAGCAGCCCCCGGGACAGGGTACCTGAAGCTTTCTTT.

The gene calls are TRBV4-1 and TRBJ2-1, with D possibly TRBD2 on 6 matching bases. The CDR3 has 15 amino acids. Deletions cut 0 bases from V and 4 bases from J, with 10 bases between. CDR1 MGHRA and CDR2 YSYEKL come from the germline V gene. The CDR3 region is CASSQEREVYNEQFF. In DNA form, the CDR3 reads TGCGCCAGCAGCCAAGAGCGGGAAGTTTACAATGAGCAGTTCTTC.

The chain joins TRBV19 to TRBJ1-1, with 10 positions matching TRBD1. This CDR3 has 15 residues. Per germline, CDR1 LNHDA and CDR2 SQIVND (reference sequence). Trimming removed 5 bases from V and 1 base from J; junction bases left unmatched: 4. For the CDR3, the DNA is TGTGCCAGTAGTCCCCGGGACAGGGGGAACACTGAAGCTTTCTTT. It encodes CASSPRDRGNTEAFF.